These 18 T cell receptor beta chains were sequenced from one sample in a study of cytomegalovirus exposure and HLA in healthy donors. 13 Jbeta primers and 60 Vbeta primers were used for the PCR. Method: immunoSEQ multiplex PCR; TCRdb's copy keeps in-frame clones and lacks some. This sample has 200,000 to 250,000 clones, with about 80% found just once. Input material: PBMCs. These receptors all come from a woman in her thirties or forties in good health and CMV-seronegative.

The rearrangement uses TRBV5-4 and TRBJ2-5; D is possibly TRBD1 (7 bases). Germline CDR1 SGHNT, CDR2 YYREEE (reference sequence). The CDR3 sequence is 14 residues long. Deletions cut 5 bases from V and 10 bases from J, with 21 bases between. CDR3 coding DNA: TGTGCCAGCAGATCGGACACCTCTCAGGGGGGCCAGTACTTC. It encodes CASRSDTSQGGQYF.

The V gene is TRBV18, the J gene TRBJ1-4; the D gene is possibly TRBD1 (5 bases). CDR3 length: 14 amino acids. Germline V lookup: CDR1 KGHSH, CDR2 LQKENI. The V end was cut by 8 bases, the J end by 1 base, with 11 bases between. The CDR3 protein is CASTRQGTNEKLFF. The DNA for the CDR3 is TGTGCCAGCACCAGGCAGGGAACTAATGAAAAACTGTTTTTT.

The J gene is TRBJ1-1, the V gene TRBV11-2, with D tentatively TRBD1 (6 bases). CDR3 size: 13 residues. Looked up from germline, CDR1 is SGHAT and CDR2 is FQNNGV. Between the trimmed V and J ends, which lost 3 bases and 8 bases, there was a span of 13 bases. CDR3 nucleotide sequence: TGTGCCAGCAGCTTCACCACCGGGACAGAAGCTTTCTTT. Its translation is CASSFTTGTEAFF.

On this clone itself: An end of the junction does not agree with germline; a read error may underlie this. CDR3 residues: CSSSLLGAPGNTIYF. Here the CDR3 DNA reads TGTTCCAGCAGCCTTCTGGGGGCGCCAGGAAACACCATATATTTT. This sequence joins TRBV7-9 and TRBJ1-3; D may be TRBD1 (6 bases). Germline V CDR1 and CDR2: SEHNR, FQNEAQ (reference sequence). The CDR3 loop spans 15 amino acids.

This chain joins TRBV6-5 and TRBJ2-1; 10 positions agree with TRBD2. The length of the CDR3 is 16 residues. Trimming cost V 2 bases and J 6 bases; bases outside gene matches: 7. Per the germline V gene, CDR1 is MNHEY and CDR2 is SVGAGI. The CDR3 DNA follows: TGTGCCAGCAGTTACGAGAGGACTAGCGGCATCAATGAGCAGTTCTTC. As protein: CASSYERTSGINEQFF.

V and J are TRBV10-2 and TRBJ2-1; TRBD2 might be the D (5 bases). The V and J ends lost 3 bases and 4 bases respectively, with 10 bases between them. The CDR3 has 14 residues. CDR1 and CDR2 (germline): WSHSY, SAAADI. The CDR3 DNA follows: TGCGCCAGCAGTGAATTAACGGGGTACAATGAGCAGTTCTTC. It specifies CASSELTGYNEQFF.

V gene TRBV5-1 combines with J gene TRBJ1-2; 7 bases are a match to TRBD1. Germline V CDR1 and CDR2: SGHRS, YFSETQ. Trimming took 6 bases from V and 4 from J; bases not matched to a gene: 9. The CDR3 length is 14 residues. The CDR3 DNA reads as TGCGCCAGCACCCCGGAAGGGGGCATCTATGGCTACACCTTC. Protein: CASTPEGGIYGYTF.

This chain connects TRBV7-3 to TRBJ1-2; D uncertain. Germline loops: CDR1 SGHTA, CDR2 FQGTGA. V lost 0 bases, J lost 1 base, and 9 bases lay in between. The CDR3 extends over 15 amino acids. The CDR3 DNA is TGTGCCAGCAGCTTAACGCAGGAGGATAACTATGGCTACACCTTC. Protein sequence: CASSLTQEDNYGYTF.

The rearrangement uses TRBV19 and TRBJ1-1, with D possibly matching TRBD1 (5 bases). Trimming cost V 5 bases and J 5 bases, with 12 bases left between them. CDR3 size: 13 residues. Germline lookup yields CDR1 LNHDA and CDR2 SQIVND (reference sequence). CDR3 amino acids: CASSAMAGTEAFF. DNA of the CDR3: TGTGCCAGTAGTGCCATGGCAGGGACTGAAGCTTTCTTT.

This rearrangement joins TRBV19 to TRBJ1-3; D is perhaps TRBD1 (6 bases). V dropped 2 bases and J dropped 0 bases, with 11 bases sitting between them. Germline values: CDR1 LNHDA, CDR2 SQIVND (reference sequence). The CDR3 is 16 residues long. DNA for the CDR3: TGTGCCAGTAGTATAATCTGGGACAACTCTGGAAACACCATATATTTT. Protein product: CASSIIWDNSGNTIYF.

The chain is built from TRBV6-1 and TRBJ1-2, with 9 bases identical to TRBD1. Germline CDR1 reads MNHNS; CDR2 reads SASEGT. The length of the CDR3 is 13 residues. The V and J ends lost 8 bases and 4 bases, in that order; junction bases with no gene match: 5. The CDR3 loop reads CASGTGSVYGYTF. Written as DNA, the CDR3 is TGTGCCAGCGGGACAGGGAGTGTCTATGGCTACACCTTC.

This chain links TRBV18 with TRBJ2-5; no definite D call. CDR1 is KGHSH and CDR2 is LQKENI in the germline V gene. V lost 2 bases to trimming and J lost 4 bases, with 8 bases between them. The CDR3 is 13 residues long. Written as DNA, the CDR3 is TGTGCCAGCTCACCAGTGGGCCGAGAGACCCAGTACTTC. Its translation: CASSPVGRETQYF.

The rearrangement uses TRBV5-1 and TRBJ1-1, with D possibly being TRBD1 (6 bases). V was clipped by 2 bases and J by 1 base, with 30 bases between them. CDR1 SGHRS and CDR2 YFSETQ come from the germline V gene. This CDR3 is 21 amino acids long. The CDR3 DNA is TGCGCCAGCAGCTTACGACCTGGGTGGATTGGGGACGGACAGACGAACACTGAAGCTTTCTTT. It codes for CASSLRPGWIGDGQTNTEAFF. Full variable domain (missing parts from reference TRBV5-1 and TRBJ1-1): KAGVTQTPRYLIKTRGQQVTLSCSPISGHRSVSWYQQTPGQGLQFLFEYFSETQRNKGNFPGRFSGRQFSNSRSEMNVSTLELGDSALYLCASSLRPGWIGDGQTNTEAFFGQGTRLTVV.

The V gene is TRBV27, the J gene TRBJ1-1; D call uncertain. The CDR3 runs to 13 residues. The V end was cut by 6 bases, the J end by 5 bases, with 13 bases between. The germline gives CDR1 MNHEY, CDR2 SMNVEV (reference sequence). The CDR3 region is CASRTGGRTEAFF. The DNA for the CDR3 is TGTGCCAGCAGGACCGGCGGGAGAACTGAAGCTTTCTTT.

The CDR3 DNA reads TGTGCCAGCAGTGGGACAGGTAAAGGCGTCGAGCAGTTCTTC. Translating it yields CASSGTGKGVEQFF. The rearrangement joins TRBV6-1 to TRBJ2-1; 7 bases match TRBD1. CDR3 length equals 14 residues. Germline CDR1 reads MNHNS; CDR2 reads SASEGT. Trimming removed 4 bases from V and 10 bases from J; junction bases left unmatched: 10.

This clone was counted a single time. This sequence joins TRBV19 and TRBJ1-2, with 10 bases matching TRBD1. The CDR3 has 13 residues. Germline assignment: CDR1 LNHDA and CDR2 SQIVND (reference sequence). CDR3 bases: TGTGCTAGCGACTCCGGGACAGGGGTTGGCTACACCTTC. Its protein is CASDSGTGVGYTF.

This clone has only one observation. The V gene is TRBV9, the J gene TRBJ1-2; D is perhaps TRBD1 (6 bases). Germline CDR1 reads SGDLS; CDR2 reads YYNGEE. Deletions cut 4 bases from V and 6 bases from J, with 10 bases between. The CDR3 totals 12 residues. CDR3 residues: CASSRGGNGYTF. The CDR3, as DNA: TGTGCCAGCAGCCGGGGGGGCAATGGCTACACCTTC. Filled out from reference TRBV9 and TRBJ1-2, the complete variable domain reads DSGVTQTPKHLITATGQRVTLRCSPRSGDLSVYWYQQSLDQGLQFLIQYYNGEERAKGNILERFSAQQFPDLHSELNLSSLELGDSALYFCASSRGGNGYTFGSGTRLTVV.

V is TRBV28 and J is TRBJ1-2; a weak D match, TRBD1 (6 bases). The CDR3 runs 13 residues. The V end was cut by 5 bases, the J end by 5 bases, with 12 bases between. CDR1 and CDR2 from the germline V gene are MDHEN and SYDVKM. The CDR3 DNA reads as TGTGCCAGCAGTGGACCACAGGGTTATGGCTACACCTTC. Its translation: CASSGPQGYGYTF.